The 14 T cell receptor beta chains below all came from one sample that was sequenced in a study of technical replicates of blood from several donors. The table came from immunoSEQ multiplex PCR; TCRdb's copy has only in-frame clones and leaves some out. The table has under 85,000 clones, approximately 94% seen once. Sequences were obtained from T cells isolated from PBMCs. These receptors were taken from a human donor in good health.

The V gene is TRBV2, the J gene TRBJ1-2; TRBD1 agrees at 9 bases. The CDR3 has 13 amino acids. Losses at the gene ends were 8 bases for V and 8 bases for J; bases not matched to a gene: 9. The germline gives CDR1 SNHLY, CDR2 FYNNEI. CDR3 sequence (DNA): TGTGCCAGCCGACAGGGGGAAGTCGAAGGCTACACCTTC. Translation: CASRQGEVEGYTF.

Of note for this clone: One end of the junction varies from germline; a read error may be responsible. The chain uses TRBV7-8 and TRBJ1-5; no clear D. CDR3 length: 14 residues. Germline V gene data show CDR1 as SGHVS and CDR2 as FQNEAQ. CDR3 DNA: TGTGCCAGCAGCTTAGCGGCCCGGGATCAACCCCAGCATTTT. This translates into CASSLAARDQPQHF.

The chain has TRBV5-1 and TRBJ2-1; the match to TRBD2 covers 7 bases. Germline loops: CDR1 SGHRS, CDR2 YFSETQ. V gave up 0 bases and J gave up 9 bases; unmatched junction bases: 6. This CDR3 region has 14 residues. CDR3 protein: CASSLDREEGEQFF. DNA for the CDR3: TGCGCCAGCAGCTTGGACCGGGAGGAAGGTGAGCAGTTCTTC.

The genes are TRBV13 and TRBJ1-2; 9 nucleotides match TRBD1. There are 18 residues in the CDR3. Per germline, CDR1 PRHDT and CDR2 FYEKMQ (reference sequence). Losses at the gene ends were 5 bases for V and 4 bases for J; bases not matched to a gene: 17. CDR3 in amino acids: CASSQTGGTGPIRYGYTF. In DNA, the CDR3 is TGTGCCAGCAGCCAGACCGGCGGGACAGGGCCGATTCGCTATGGCTACACCTTC.

V and J are TRBV6-5 and TRBJ1-5; D is uncertain. The CDR3 extends over 14 amino acids. CDR1 is MNHEY and CDR2 is SVGAGI in the germline V gene. V lost 6 bases, J lost 6 bases, and 15 bases lay in between. The CDR3 region has the DNA TGTGCCAGCAGGAATCCCGGGTCCAGTCAGCCCCAGCATTTT. It is translated as CASRNPGSSQPQHF.

This clone was observed a single time. The chain combines TRBV19 with TRBJ2-7, with D perhaps TRBD1 (7 bases). Germline CDR1 reads LNHDA; CDR2 reads SQIVND (reference sequence). V lost 3 bases to trimming and J lost 2 bases, with 11 bases between them. This CDR3 has 14 amino acids. The CDR3 loop is CASSIGGQPYEQYF. The CDR3 region has the DNA TGTGCCAGTAGTATCGGGGGACAGCCCTACGAGCAGTACTTC.

The CDR3 protein is CASSYSGTEGNEQFF. The CDR3, as DNA: TGTGCCAGCAGTTACTCCGGGACGGAGGGCAATGAGCAGTTCTTC. V and J are TRBV6-5 and TRBJ2-1; D might be TRBD2 (6 bases). This CDR3 region has 15 residues. Germline CDR1 and CDR2: MNHEY and SVGAGI. The V and J ends lost 0 bases and 6 bases respectively, with 12 bases between them.

This chain links TRBV7-9 with TRBJ2-3; D unresolved. Trimming took off 5 bases at V and 1 base at J, with 10 bases between the two ends. From germline, CDR1 is SEHNR and CDR2 FQNEAQ (reference sequence). The CDR3 contains 14 residues. The DNA for the CDR3 is TGTGCCAGCAGCCTCGAGAGTGGCACAGATACGCAGTATTTT. It codes for CASSLESGTDTQYF.

This clone has only one observation. This chain joins TRBV18 and TRBJ1-2; 9 bases align to TRBD1. In germline, CDR1 is KGHSH, CDR2 LQKENI. J was trimmed by 8 bases and V by 3 bases; bases with no gene match: 7. This CDR3 comprises 14 residues. The DNA for the CDR3 is TGTGCCAGCTCACCCCAGACAGGGGGTGCGGGCTACACCTTC. This encodes CASSPQTGGAGYTF. Looking up the rest from reference TRBV18 and TRBJ1-2 gives the full variable domain: NAGVMQNPRHLVRRRGQEARLRCSPMKGHSHVYWYRQLPEEGLKFMVYLQKENIIDESGMPKERFSAEFPKEGPSILRIQQVVRGDSAAYFCASSPQTGGAGYTFGSGTRLTVV.

The chain carries TRBV4-1 and TRBJ1-1; D is possibly TRBD1 (6 bases). The V and J ends lost 4 bases and 1 base respectively, with 10 bases between them. The length of the CDR3 is 14 residues. In germline, CDR1 is MGHRA, CDR2 YSYEKL. In DNA, the CDR3 is TGCGCCAGCAGCCCCGTGACAGGGAACACTGAAGCTTTCTTT. It encodes CASSPVTGNTEAFF.

V and J are TRBV5-6 and TRBJ1-2; weak D call: TRBD1 (5 bases). The CDR3 sequence is 12 residues long. Germline V CDR1 and CDR2: SGHDT, YYEEEE. V lost 4 bases to trimming and J lost 8 bases, with 12 bases between them. The chain's CDR3 is CASSVQGGGYTF. The DNA of the CDR3 is TGTGCCAGCAGCGTCCAGGGAGGGGGCTACACCTTC.

The chain employs TRBV5-6 and TRBJ2-4; D not resolved. CDR3 length: 16 amino acids. Trimming took 2 bases from V and 3 from J, leaving 15 bases between them. Germline CDR1 is SGHDT and CDR2 is YYEEEE. This CDR3 is CASSFDLSPCKNIQYF. The CDR3 region has the DNA TGTGCCAGCAGCTTTGACTTGAGCCCTTGCAAAAACATTCAGTACTTC.

The gene calls are TRBV7-9 and TRBJ2-2; TRBD2 might be the D (6 bases). Trimming removed 2 bases at V and 2 bases at J, with 12 bases between. From germline, CDR1 is SEHNR and CDR2 FQNEAQ (reference sequence). This CDR3 comprises 16 residues. CDR3 DNA: TGTGCCAGCAGCTTACCCGGGGGATTTAACACCGGGGAGCTGTTTTTT. It is translated as CASSLPGGFNTGELFF.

This clone occurred once. This chain uses TRBV9 with TRBJ1-1; D unclear. V gave up 0 bases and J gave up 2 bases, with 5 bases separating them. This CDR3 is 13 amino acids long. Germline loops: CDR1 SGDLS, CDR2 YYNGEE. The CDR3 reads CASSVDYNTEAFF. The CDR3 nucleotides read TGTGCCAGCAGCGTAGACTACAACACTGAAGCTTTCTTT. Full variable domain (rest looked up from reference TRBV9 and TRBJ1-1): DSGVTQTPKHLITATGQRVTLRCSPRSGDLSVYWYQQSLDQGLQFLIQYYNGEERAKGNILERFSAQQFPDLHSELNLSSLELGDSALYFCASSVDYNTEAFFGQGTRLTVV.